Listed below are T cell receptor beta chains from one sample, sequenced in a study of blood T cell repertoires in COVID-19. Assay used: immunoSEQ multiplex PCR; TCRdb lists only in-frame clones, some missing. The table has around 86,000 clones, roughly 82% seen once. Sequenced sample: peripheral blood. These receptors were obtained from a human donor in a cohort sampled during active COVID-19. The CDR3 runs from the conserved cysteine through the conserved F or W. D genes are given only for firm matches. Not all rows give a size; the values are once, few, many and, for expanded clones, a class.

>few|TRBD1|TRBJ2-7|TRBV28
CASTSGQGEQYF
TGTGCCAGCACCTCCGGACAGGGCGAGCAGTACTTC
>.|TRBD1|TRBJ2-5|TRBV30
CAWRWTGVETQYF
TGTGCCTGGAGATGGACAGGGGTGGAGACCCAGTACTTC
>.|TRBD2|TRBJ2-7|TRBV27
CASSFRSSGSYEQYF
TGTGCCAGCAGTTTCAGGTCTAGCGGGAGCTACGAGCAGTACTTC
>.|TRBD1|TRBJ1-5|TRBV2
CASRGQGAQPQHF
TGTGCCAGCAGAGGACAGGGGGCGCAGCCCCAGCATTTT
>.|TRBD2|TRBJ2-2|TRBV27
CASRGLANTGELFF
TGTGCCAGCAGGGGACTAGCGAACACCGGGGAGCTGTTTTTT
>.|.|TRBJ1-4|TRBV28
CASSLRDEKLFF
TGTGCCAGCAGTTTACGGGATGAAAAACTGTTTTTT
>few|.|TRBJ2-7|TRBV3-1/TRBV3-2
CASRSGGYSYEQYF
TGTGCCAGCAGGTCTGGGGGGTACTCCTACGAGCAGTACTTC
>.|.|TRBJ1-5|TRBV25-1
CAMYGRGLNQPQHF
TGTGCCATGTACGGCAGGGGCCTAAATCAGCCCCAGCATTTT
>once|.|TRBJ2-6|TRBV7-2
CASSLARLSGANVLTF
TGTGCCAGCAGCTTAGCAAGACTCTCTGGGGCCAACGTCCTGACTTTC
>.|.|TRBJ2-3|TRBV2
CASSTPTSTDTQYF
TGTGCCAGCAGTACTCCGACTAGCACAGATACGCAGTATTTT
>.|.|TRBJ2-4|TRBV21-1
CASSILPTRAKNIQYF
TGTGCCAGCAGCATCCTGCCGACAAGAGCCAAAAACATTCAGTACTTC
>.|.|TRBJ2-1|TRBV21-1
CASRREAGGPGLEQFF
TGTGCCAGCAGAAGGGAAGCGGGAGGGCCGGGGTTGGAGCAGTTCTTC
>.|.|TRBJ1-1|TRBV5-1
CASSWTDMNTEAFF
TGCGCCAGCAGCTGGACAGACATGAACACTGAAGCTTTCTTT
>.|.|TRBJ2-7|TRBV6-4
CAPPARSLDSFYEQYF
TGCGCACCGCCAGCACGGAGTCTCGACAGTTTCTACGAGCAGTACTTC
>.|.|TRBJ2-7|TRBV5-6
CASSLVVRQDASQGFEQYF
TGTGCCAGCAGCTTGGTAGTCAGGCAGGACGCCAGCCAGGGTTTCGAGCAGTACTTC
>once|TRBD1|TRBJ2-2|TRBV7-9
CASSLPSATGGAVGELFF
TGTGCCAGCAGCTTGCCGTCGGCGACAGGGGGGGCGGTGGGGGAGCTGTTTTTT
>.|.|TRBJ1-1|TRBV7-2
CASSLPPQLNTEAFF
TGTGCCAGCAGCCTACCACCACAGCTGAACACTGAAGCTTTCTTT
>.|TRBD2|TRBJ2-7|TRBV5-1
CASSLWGGFTNYEQYF
TGCGCCAGCAGCTTGTGGGGGGGTTTCACAAACTACGAGCAGTACTTC
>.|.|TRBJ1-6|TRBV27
CASSLLQGDNSPLHF
TGTGCCAGCAGTTTATTACAGGGTGATAATTCACCCCTCCACTTT
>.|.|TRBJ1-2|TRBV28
CASSLSGGENYGYTF
TGTGCCAGCAGTTTATCGGGGGGCGAAAACTATGGCTACACCTTC
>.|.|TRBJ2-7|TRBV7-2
CASSLATGGPYEQYF
TGTGCCAGCAGCTTAGCTACCGGGGGGCCGTACGAGCAGTACTTC
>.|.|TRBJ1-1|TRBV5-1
CASLVRDTEAFF
TGCGCCAGCCTCGTTCGAGACACTGAAGCTTTCTTT
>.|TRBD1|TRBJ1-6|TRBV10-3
CAISESRGQGASSPLHF
TGTGCCATCAGTGAGTCCAGGGGACAGGGGGCAAGTTCACCCCTCCACTTT
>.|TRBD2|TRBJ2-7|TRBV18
CASSPREGFSYEQYF
TGTGCCAGCTCACCACGGGAGGGATTCTCCTACGAGCAGTACTTC
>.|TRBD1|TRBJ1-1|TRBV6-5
CASMVTGTNTEAFF
TGTGCCAGCATGGTGACAGGGACCAACACTGAAGCTTTCTTT
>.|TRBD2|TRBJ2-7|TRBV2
CASRNNRGGPGYEQYF
TGTGCCAGCAGGAACAACCGGGGAGGGCCGGGATACGAGCAGTACTTC
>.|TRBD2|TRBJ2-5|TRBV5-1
CASSLGTSGGGEETQYF
TGCGCCAGCAGCTTAGGGACTAGCGGGGGCGGAGAGGAGACCCAGTACTTC
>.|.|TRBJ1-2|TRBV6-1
CASSEDRADGYTF
TGTGCCAGCAGTGAAGACAGGGCGGATGGCTACACCTTC
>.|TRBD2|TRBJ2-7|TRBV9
CASSVGGSGTPLSYEQYF
TGTGCCAGCAGCGTGGGGGGGTCGGGGACCCCTCTCTCCTACGAGCAGTACTTC
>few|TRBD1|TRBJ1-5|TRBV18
CASSRDRGDQPQHF
TGTGCCAGCTCACGGGACAGGGGAGATCAGCCCCAGCATTTT
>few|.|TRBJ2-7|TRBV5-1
CASSFSGFSYEQYF
TGCGCCAGCAGCTTCTCAGGGTTTTCCTACGAGCAGTACTTC
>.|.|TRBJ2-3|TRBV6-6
CASSPPGTDTQYF
TGTGCCAGCAGTCCTCCTGGCACAGATACGCAGTATTTT
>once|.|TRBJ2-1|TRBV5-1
CASSWRAETSYNEQFF
TGCGCCAGCAGCTGGAGGGCCGAAACCTCCTACAATGAGCAGTTCTTC
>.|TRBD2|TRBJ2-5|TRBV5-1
CASSLGLAGSKTQYF
TGCGCCAGCAGCTTGGGGCTAGCGGGATCGAAGACCCAGTACTTC
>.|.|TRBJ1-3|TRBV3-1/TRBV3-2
CASSQGPYSGNTIYF
TGTGCCAGCAGCCAAGGGCCTTACTCTGGAAACACCATATATTTT
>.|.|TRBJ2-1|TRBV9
CASSASVITYNEQFF
TGTGCCAGCAGCGCCAGTGTGATCACCTACAATGAGCAGTTCTTC
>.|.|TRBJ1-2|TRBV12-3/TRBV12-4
CASSDRDSYGYTF
TGTGCCAGCAGTGACCGGGACTCATATGGCTACACCTTC
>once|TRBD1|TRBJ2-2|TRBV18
CASSPQGQGYTGELFF
TGTGCCAGCTCACCTCAGGGACAGGGGTACACCGGGGAGCTGTTTTTT
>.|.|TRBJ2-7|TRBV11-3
CASSLLFGPGYRYEQYF
TGTGCCAGCAGCTTGCTGTTTGGGCCGGGATATAGGTACGAGCAGTACTTC
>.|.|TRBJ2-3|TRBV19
CASSIGSMGDTQYF
TGTGCCAGTAGTATCGGTAGCATGGGAGATACGCAGTATTTT
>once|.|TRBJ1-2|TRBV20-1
CSASVSGKHYGYTF
TGCAGTGCTAGTGTTTCGGGGAAACACTATGGCTACACCTTC
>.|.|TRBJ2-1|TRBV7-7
CASSLGSSYNEQFF
TGTGCTAGCAGCTTAGGGAGCTCCTACAATGAGCAGTTCTTC
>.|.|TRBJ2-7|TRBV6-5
CASRPTGETSYEQYF
TGTGCCAGCAGACCGACCGGGGAAACCTCCTACGAGCAGTACTTC
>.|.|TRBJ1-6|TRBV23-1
CASSQSPGPGGGSYNSPLHF
TGCGCCAGCAGTCAATCGCCCGGGCCCGGGGGAGGGTCCTATAATTCACCCCTCCACTTT
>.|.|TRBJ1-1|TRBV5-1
CASSSRQASGNTEAFF
TGCGCCAGCAGCTCTCGACAGGCCTCCGGGAACACTGAAGCTTTCTTT
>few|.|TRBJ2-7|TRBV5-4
CASSLERREGEQYF
TGTGCCAGCAGCTTGGAACGACGGGAAGGCGAGCAGTACTTC
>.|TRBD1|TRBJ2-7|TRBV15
CATSRAKPGQGPYEQYF
TGTGCCACCAGCAGAGCAAAGCCGGGACAGGGTCCATACGAGCAGTACTTC
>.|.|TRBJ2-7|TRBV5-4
CASSHSGTPVEQYF
TGTGCCAGCAGTCACTCCGGGACACCCGTGGAGCAGTACTTC
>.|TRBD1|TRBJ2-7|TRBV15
CATSRPMGQGNYEQYF
TGTGCCACCAGCAGACCGATGGGACAGGGAAACTACGAGCAGTACTTC
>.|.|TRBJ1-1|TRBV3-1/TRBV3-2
CASSQSDRMNTEAFF
TGTGCCAGCAGCCAGTCCGACAGGATGAACACTGAAGCTTTCTTT
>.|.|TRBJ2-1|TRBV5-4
CASSGGKSVYNEQFF
TGTGCCAGCAGCGGAGGAAAATCGGTATACAATGAGCAGTTCTTC
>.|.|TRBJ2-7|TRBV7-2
CASSPGVATDGEQYF
TGTGCCAGCAGCCCCGGAGTAGCGACTGACGGCGAGCAGTACTTC
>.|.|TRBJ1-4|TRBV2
CASSGGAAGEKLFF
TGTGCCAGCAGTGGCGGTGCGGCGGGTGAAAAACTGTTTTTT
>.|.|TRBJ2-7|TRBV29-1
CSVEEQVGEQYF
TGCAGCGTTGAAGAACAGGTAGGCGAGCAGTACTTC
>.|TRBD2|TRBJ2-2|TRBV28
CASSSRGGANTGELFF
TGTGCCAGCAGTTCCCGGGGGGGGGCGAACACCGGGGAGCTGTTTTTT